This T cell receptor (beta chain) was recorded in a study of human T cells and chemical hapten exposure. Across the whole study: Patients, predominantly female, presented with alopecia areata, totalis or universalis.

The library attached unique molecular identifiers to individual cDNA molecules. Source study methods: Approximately 100,000 TCRs per sample was the median, with a range of about 20,000 to 690,600. From the RACE reads, TCRdb called clonotypes with MiXCR, one entry per CDR3 protein. In this record, the V and J calls reflect TCRdb's handling and not the investigators' own analysis. This sample has 300,000 to 400,000 distinct CDR3 sequences; 5.1% occur once, and the top ten carry 2.6%. This clonotype turned up a few times. V trimming: 4 bases; J trimming: 2 bases; junction bases outside the gene matches: 8. There are 16 residues in the CDR3. Germline V gene lookup returns CDR1 MNHEY and CDR2 SVGEGT. Stated time point: pre-sensitization, week 0. Indicated treatment: therapeutic diphenylcyclopropenone sensitization with weekly scalp DPC. Unfractionated whole blood was the source from which total RNA was extracted.

This receptor was identified in a woman aged 45 to 65 with alopecia areata. Some clones in this sample may be carry-over from other donors' samples. The chain joins TRBV6-2 or TRBV6-3 to TRBJ1-5; 7 nucleotides line up with TRBD1. The material sequenced was whole blood, taken in connection with sensitization to the hapten diphenylcyclopropenone (DPC). The CDR3 DNA reads TGTGCCAGCAGTTTCACAGGGGCATCTGGCAATCAGCCCCAGCATTTT. Protein sequence: CASSFTGASGNQPQHF.